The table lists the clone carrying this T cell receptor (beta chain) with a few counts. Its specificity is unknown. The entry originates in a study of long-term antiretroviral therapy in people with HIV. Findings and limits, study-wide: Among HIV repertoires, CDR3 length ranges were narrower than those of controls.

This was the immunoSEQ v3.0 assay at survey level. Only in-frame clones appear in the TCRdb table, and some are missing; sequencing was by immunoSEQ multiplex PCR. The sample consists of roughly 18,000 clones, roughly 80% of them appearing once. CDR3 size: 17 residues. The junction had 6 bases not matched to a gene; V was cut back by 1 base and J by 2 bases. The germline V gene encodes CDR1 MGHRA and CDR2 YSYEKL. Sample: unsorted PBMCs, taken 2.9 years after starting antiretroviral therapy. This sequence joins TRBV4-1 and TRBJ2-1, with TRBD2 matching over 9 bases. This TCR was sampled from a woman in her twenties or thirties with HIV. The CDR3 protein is CASSQGVVAGAYNEQFF. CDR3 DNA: TGCGCCAGCAGCCAAGGGGTGGTAGCGGGGGCCTACAATGAGCAGTTCTTC.